The 23 T cell receptor beta chains given below trace back to one sample, sequenced in a study of cytomegalovirus exposure and HLA in healthy donors. The PCR employed 60 Vbeta primers together with 13 Jbeta primers. Sequenced by immunoSEQ multiplex PCR; TCRdb stores in-frame clones only, minus some. This table holds about 90,000 clones, roughly 83% found once. The sequenced material came from PBMCs. The receptors derive from a man aged 18 to 29 in good health and CMV-seronegative.

V is TRBV19 and J is TRBJ2-7; possibly TRBD2 for D (5 bases). The CDR3 spans 14 residues. Germline lookup yields CDR1 LNHDA and CDR2 SQIVND (reference sequence). Trimming pared 6 bases from V and 2 bases from J, leaving 14 bases between. The CDR3 bases are TGTGCCAGTAGCGATCCGGGAAAGACCTACGAGCAGTACTTC. Translating it yields CASSDPGKTYEQYF.

The chain uses TRBV11-1 and TRBJ1-2; TRBD1 matches at 7 bases. V lost 2 bases and J lost 1; bases outside the gene matches: 4. Germline V gene sequence: CDR1 SGHAT, CDR2 FQDESV (reference sequence). The CDR3 runs 15 residues. DNA of the CDR3: TGTGCCAGCAGCTTACAGGGGACAGATAACTATGGCTACACCTTC. The encoded protein is CASSLQGTDNYGYTF.

The rearrangement links TRBV25-1 to TRBJ2-2; 8 nucleotides match TRBD1. CDR3 length: 18 residues. J lost 5 bases, V lost 3 bases, and 14 bases had no gene match. The germline V gene encodes CDR1 MGHDK and CDR2 SYGVNS. CDR3 nucleotides: TGTGCCAGCAGTGAGCTAAACGGACAGGGTCTAGGGACCGGGGAGCTGTTTTTT. Encoded protein: CASSELNGQGLGTGELFF.

V is TRBV5-6 and J is TRBJ2-1; TRBD2 matches 10 bases. The CDR3 runs 12 residues. With V trimmed by 8 bases and J by 15 bases, 11 bases remained unmatched. Germline V gives CDR1 SGHDT, CDR2 YYEEEE. CDR3: CASIAGGLPPFF. As DNA, the CDR3 is TGTGCCAGTATAGCGGGAGGCCTCCCCCCGTTCTTC.

This chain joins TRBV2 and TRBJ2-7; no reliable D call. The germline gives CDR1 SNHLY, CDR2 FYNNEI. Trimming took off 4 bases at V and 0 bases at J, with 7 bases between the two ends. The CDR3 runs to 13 residues. The CDR3 DNA sequence: TGTGCCAGCAGTGTCTATCTCTCCTACGAGCAGTACTTC. This sequence encodes CASSVYLSYEQYF.

The V call is TRBV5-1, the J call TRBJ2-1, with a weak D call TRBD2 (5 bases). V lost 6 bases and J lost 8, with 18 bases in between. From germline, CDR1 is SGHRS and CDR2 YFSETQ. The CDR3 loop spans 14 amino acids. CDR3 in amino acids: CASKEAERLDEQFF. CDR3 DNA: TGCGCCAGCAAAGAAGCGGAGCGGCTGGATGAGCAGTTCTTC.

In this sample, this clone turned up a few times. This sequence joins TRBV10-1 and TRBJ1-1; 8 bases are a match to TRBD1. Germline V gene lookup returns CDR1 WNHNN and CDR2 SYGVQD (reference sequence). This CDR3 is 14 amino acids long. The junction had 5 bases not matched to a gene; V was cut back by 5 bases and J by 3 bases. The DNA for the CDR3 is TGCGCCAGCAGTCCAGACAGGGGCTACACTGAAGCTTTCTTT. This translates into CASSPDRGYTEAFF.

The chain couples TRBV7-9 to TRBJ2-7, with D possibly being TRBD1 (5 bases). This CDR3 has 11 residues. V dropped 5 bases and J dropped 5 bases, with 7 bases sitting between them. Germline V gene data show CDR1 as SEHNR and CDR2 as FQNEAQ (reference sequence). Here the CDR3 reads CASSGANEQYF. CDR3 DNA sequence: TGTGCCAGCAGCGGGGCCAACGAGCAGTACTTC.

This chain uses TRBV11-2 with TRBJ2-7; TRBD1 is a possible D gene (5 bases). Per germline, CDR1 SGHAT and CDR2 FQNNGV. Trimming removed 1 base from V and 0 bases from J, with 10 bases in between. CDR3 length: 15 amino acids. The CDR3 is CASSLVGDSSYEQYF. CDR3 sequence (DNA): TGTGCCAGCAGCTTAGTAGGCGACAGCTCCTACGAGCAGTACTTC.

DNA of the CDR3: TGTGCCAGCAGCTTGGCCGGGACAGAAGAGACCCAGTACTTC. Protein product: CASSLAGTEETQYF. The gene calls are TRBV5-5 and TRBJ2-5; 7 positions agree with TRBD1. Germline CDR1 is SGHKS and CDR2 is YYEKEE (reference sequence). With V trimmed by 0 bases and J by 3 bases, 2 bases remained unmatched. The CDR3 is 14 amino acids.

The chain is built from TRBV6-6 and TRBJ2-1, with 10 nucleotides matching TRBD2. From germline, CDR1 is MNHNY and CDR2 SVGAGI (reference sequence). This CDR3 has 15 residues. V shed 5 bases, J shed 5 bases, and the junction held 6 bases outside the gene matches. CDR3 protein: CASSPSGRADNEQFF. DNA of the CDR3: TGTGCCAGCAGTCCCAGCGGGAGGGCCGACAATGAGCAGTTCTTC.

This clone was detected only a few times. This sequence joins TRBV4-3 and TRBJ2-1; 11 nucleotides align to TRBD2. The CDR3 is 16 amino acids. From germline, CDR1 is LGHNA and CDR2 YSLEER. V trimming: 0 bases; J trimming: 8 bases; junction bases outside the gene matches: 6. CDR3 residues: CASSQDAGTSGDEQFF. The CDR3 region has the DNA TGCGCCAGCAGCCAAGATGCGGGGACTAGCGGCGATGAGCAGTTCTTC.

V is TRBV28 and J is TRBJ2-1, with 8 bases identical to TRBD2. Per the germline V gene, CDR1 is MDHEN and CDR2 is SYDVKM. This CDR3 is built from 14 residues. V was clipped by 6 bases and J by 7 bases; unmatched bases: 8. The CDR3: CASSQREPKNEQFF. CDR3 nucleotides: TGTGCCAGCAGCCAGCGGGAGCCTAAGAATGAGCAGTTCTTC.

This chain connects TRBV6-5 to TRBJ2-5, with D perhaps TRBD2 (6 bases). Trimming took 0 bases from V and 3 from J, leaving 14 bases between them. Germline V gene data show CDR1 as MNHEY and CDR2 as SVGAGI. The CDR3 has 16 residues. CDR3 protein: CASSYSSGVAEETQYF. In DNA form, the CDR3 reads TGTGCCAGCAGTTACTCGTCCGGGGTAGCGGAAGAGACCCAGTACTTC.

The chain joins TRBV10-2 to TRBJ1-2, with 8 bases that match TRBD1. Germline-derived CDR1 and CDR2 are WSHSY and SAAADI. Germline trimming cut 7 bases from V and 5 bases from J; bases unmatched to any gene: 12. The CDR3 contains 15 residues. The CDR3 region is CASTDIRTGKYGYTF. CDR3 DNA sequence: TGCGCCAGCACTGATATAAGGACAGGGAAGTATGGCTACACCTTC.

The V gene is TRBV28, the J gene TRBJ2-2, with 8 bases identical to TRBD1. This CDR3 is 15 amino acids long. The germline V gene has CDR1 MDHEN and CDR2 SYDVKM. V trimming: 6 bases; J trimming: 5 bases; junction bases outside the gene matches: 8. CDR3 loop: CASRQDRVGTGELFF. CDR3 DNA sequence: TGTGCCAGCAGACAGGACAGGGTGGGAACCGGGGAGCTGTTTTTT.

The V and J genes are TRBV29-1 and TRBJ2-2; perhaps TRBD1 as D (6 bases). Germline CDR1 reads SQVTM; CDR2 reads ANQGSEA. The V and J ends lost 6 bases and 6 bases respectively, with 23 bases between them. CDR3 length equals 16 residues. The CDR3 spells CSVSNTGTSVPGELFF. Written as DNA, the CDR3 is TGCAGCGTATCGAACACCGGGACAAGCGTCCCCGGGGAGCTGTTTTTT.

This chain links TRBV15 with TRBJ2-1, with a tentative D call TRBD2 (5 bases). Trimming stripped 1 base from V and 4 bases from J, with 11 bases between. The CDR3 runs to 15 residues. Germline CDR1 LNHNV, CDR2 YYDKDF (reference sequence). In nucleotides, the CDR3 is TGTGCCACCAGCAGAGGAGGACTGAAGTACAATGAGCAGTTCTTC. This gives the protein CATSRGGLKYNEQFF.

The gene calls are TRBV5-1 and TRBJ2-2, with 8 positions matching TRBD2. CDR1 SGHRS and CDR2 YFSETQ come from the germline V gene. Trimming at V came to 1 base and at J to 5 bases, leaving 7 bases not matched to a gene. There are 16 residues in the CDR3. The CDR3 DNA follows: TGCGCCAGCAGCTTGTTACTAGCGGTCGGAACCGGGGAGCTGTTTTTT. It is translated as CASSLLLAVGTGELFF.

This chain joins TRBV19 and TRBJ2-7; D uncertain. CDR1 LNHDA and CDR2 SQIVND come from the germline V gene (reference sequence). Trimming removed 1 base from V and 1 base from J, with 8 bases in between. This CDR3 region has 14 residues. The CDR3 DNA reads as TGTGCCAGTAGTATAGCAGGTTGGTCCTACGAGCAGTACTTC. The encoded protein is CASSIAGWSYEQYF.

As for this clone: A junction boundary mismatches the germline segment, possibly from a read error. The chain's CDR3 is CASSLATGSQETQYF. CDR3 DNA sequence: TGTGCTAGCAGCTTGGCCACAGGATCACAAGAGACCCAGTACTTC. This chain uses TRBV7-7 with TRBJ2-5, with D possibly matching TRBD1 (5 bases). Germline V gene data show CDR1 as SSHAT and CDR2 as FNYEAQ (reference sequence). The CDR3 totals 15 residues.

V gene TRBV4-1 combines with J gene TRBJ2-7; TRBD2 agrees at 7 bases. CDR3 length: 10 residues. V lost 8 bases and J lost 12; bases outside the gene matches: 7. Germline V CDR1 and CDR2: MGHRA, YSYEKL. In DNA, the CDR3 is TGCGCCAGCGGTTCGGCGGGAGTGTACTTC. Residues: CASGSAGVYF.

This chain connects TRBV27 to TRBJ2-7, with TRBD2 matching over 10 bases. Germline V gene sequence: CDR1 MNHEY, CDR2 SMNVEV (reference sequence). The V gene end was trimmed by 2 bases and the J gene end by 4 bases; junction bases not matched to a gene: 8. The CDR3 sequence is 16 residues long. The CDR3 region has the DNA TGTGCCAGCAGTTTAGGGCTAGCGGGAGTAGCATACGAGCAGTACTTC. It encodes CASSLGLAGVAYEQYF.